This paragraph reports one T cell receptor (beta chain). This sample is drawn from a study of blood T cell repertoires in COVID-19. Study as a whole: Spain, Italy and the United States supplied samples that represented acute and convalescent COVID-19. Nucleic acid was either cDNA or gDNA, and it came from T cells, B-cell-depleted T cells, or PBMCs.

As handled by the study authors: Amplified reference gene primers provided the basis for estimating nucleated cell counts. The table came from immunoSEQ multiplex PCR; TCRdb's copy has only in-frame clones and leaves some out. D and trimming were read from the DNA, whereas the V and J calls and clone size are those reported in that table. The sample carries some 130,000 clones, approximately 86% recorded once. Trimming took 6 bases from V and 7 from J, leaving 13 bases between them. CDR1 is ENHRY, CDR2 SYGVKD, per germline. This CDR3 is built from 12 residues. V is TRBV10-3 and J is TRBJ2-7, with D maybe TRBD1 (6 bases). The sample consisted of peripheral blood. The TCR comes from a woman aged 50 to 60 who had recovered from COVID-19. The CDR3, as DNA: TGTGCCATCAGCTCTACAGGGTTTGAGCAGTACTTC. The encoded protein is CAISSTGFEQYF.